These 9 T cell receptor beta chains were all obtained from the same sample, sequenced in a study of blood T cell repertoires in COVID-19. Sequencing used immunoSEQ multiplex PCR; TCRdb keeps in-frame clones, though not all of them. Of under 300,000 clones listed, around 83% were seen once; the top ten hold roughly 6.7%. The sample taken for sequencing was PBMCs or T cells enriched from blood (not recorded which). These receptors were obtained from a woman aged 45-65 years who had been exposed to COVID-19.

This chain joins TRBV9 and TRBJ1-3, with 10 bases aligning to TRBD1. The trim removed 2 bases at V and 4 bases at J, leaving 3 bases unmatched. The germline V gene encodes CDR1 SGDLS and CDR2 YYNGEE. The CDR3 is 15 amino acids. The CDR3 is CASSVDRGPGNTIYF. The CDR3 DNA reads TGTGCCAGCAGCGTCGACAGGGGGCCGGGAAACACCATATATTTT.

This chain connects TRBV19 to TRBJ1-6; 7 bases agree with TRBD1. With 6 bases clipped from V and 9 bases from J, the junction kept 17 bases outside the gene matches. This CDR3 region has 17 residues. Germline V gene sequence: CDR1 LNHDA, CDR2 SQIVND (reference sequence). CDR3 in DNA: TGTGCCAGTAGGCACTACACCTCGACAGGGCGGATTTCACCCCTCCACTTT. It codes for CASRHYTSTGRISPLHF.

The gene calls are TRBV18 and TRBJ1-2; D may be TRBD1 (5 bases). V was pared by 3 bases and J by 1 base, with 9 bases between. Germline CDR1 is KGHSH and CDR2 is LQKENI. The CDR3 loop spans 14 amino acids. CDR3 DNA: TGTGCCAGCTCACCGCAGGGTCTTAACTATGGCTACACCTTC. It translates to CASSPQGLNYGYTF.

DNA of the CDR3: TGTGCCAGCAGTTTACAGGGAGGGATGAACACTGAAGCTTTCTTT. Its protein product is CASSLQGGMNTEAFF. The V gene is TRBV28, the J gene TRBJ1-1; D is possibly TRBD1 (5 bases). Germline V CDR1 and CDR2: MDHEN, SYDVKM. This CDR3 is 15 amino acids long. With 2 bases removed from V and 0 bases from J, the gap between germline ends came to 10 bases.

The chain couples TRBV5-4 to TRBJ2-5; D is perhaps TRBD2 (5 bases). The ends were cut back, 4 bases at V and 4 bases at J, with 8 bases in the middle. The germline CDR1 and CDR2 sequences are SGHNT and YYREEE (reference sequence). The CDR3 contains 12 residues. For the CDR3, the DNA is TGTGCCAGCAGCCGAGGGCCAGAGACCCAGTACTTC. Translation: CASSRGPETQYF.

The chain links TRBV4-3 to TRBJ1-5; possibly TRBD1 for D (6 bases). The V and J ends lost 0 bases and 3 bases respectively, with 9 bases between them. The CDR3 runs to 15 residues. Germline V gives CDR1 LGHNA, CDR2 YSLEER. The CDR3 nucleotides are TGCGCCAGCAGCCAAGATCGGACAGCCAATCAGCCCCAGCATTTT. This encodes CASSQDRTANQPQHF.

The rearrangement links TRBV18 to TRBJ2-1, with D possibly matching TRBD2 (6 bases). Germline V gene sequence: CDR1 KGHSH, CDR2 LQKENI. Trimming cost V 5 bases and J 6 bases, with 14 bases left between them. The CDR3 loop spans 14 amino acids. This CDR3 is CASSGEAGINEQFF. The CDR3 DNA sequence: TGTGCCAGCTCAGGGGAGGCAGGGATCAATGAGCAGTTCTTC.

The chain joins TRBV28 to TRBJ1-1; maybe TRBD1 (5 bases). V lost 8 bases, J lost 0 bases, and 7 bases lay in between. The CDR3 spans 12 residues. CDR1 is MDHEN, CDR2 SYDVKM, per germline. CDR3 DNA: TGTGCCAGCTGGGGGGTGAACACTGAAGCTTTCTTT. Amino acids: CASWGVNTEAFF.

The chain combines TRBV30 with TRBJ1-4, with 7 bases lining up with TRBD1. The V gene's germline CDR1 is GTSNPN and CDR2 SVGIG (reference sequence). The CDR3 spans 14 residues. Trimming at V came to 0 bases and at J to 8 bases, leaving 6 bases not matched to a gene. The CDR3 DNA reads TGTGCCTGGAGTGTCCAGGGGGGAAACGAAAAACTGTTTTTT. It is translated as CAWSVQGGNEKLFF. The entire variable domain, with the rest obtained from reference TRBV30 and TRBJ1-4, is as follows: SQTIHQWPATLVQPVGSPLSLECTVEGTSNPNLYWYRQAAGRGLQLLFYSVGIGQISSEVPQNLSASRPQDRQFILSSKKLLLSDSGFYLCAWSVQGGNEKLFFGSGTQLSVL.